The T cell receptor (beta chain) described here comes from a study of cytomegalovirus exposure and HLA in healthy donors. The V segment lost 4 bases and the J segment 6 bases; nucleotides outside the gene matches: 8. Germline CDR1 is SGHTA and CDR2 is FQGNSA. The CDR3 totals 15 residues. PCR amplification relied on 60 Vbeta primers (plus 13 Jbeta primers). Assay: immunoSEQ multiplex PCR; the TCRdb copy retains only in-frame clones and omits some. The data show 150,000 to 180,000 clones, with 75% to 85% seen just once and roughly 7.1% held by the top ten. This chain joins TRBV7-2 and TRBJ1-5; TRBD1 aligns across 8 bases. This sequence was found in a young man in good health and CMV-seropositive. The sequenced sample consisted of PBMCs. The CDR3, as DNA: TGTGCCAGCAGCTCCGGACAGGGAATGGGTCAGCCCCAGCATTTT. It specifies CASSSGQGMGQPQHF.